The following is a TCR beta chain sequence with its context. The target antigen is unknown. CDR1 and CDR2 (germline): PRHDT, FYEKMQ (reference sequence). This CDR3 comprises 14 residues. Trimming took 1 base from V and 4 from J, leaving 10 bases between them. The entry originates in a study of CD8 T cells in ankylosing spondylitis. Via MiXCR, TCRdb re-called the 5' RACE reads, giving one row per CDR3 protein. The sample contains 240,000 or so distinct CDR3 sequences, less than 10% of which appear only once. Overall study findings and caveats: There was reportedly significant enrichment of clones that were disease-linked in matched ankylosing spondylitis synovial fluid. Seemingly distinctive of ankylosing spondylitis blood was a TCR beta motif formed by eight highly homologous variants. Earlier literature documents some of the motif variants in reactive arthritis synovial fluid and blood. Disease-linked clones were found to be CD8+ and relatively rare in peripheral blood.

This chain joins TRBV13 and TRBJ1-2; TRBD1 might be the D (5 bases). The TCR was taken from a male donor with ankylosing spondylitis or in good health (not recorded which). Sequenced material: blood, either unsorted or a sorted T cell fraction (not recorded which). The CDR3 sequence: CASSLEGEGYGYTF. The CDR3 nucleotides read TGTGCCAGCAGCTTAGAAGGGGAGGGCTATGGCTACACCTTC. The full variable domain, completed using reference TRBV13 and TRBJ1-2, is AAGVIQSPRHLIKEKRETATLKCYPIPRHDTVYWYQQGPGQDPQFLISFYEKMQSDKGSIPDRFSAQQFSDYHSELNMSSLELGDSALYFCASSLEGEGYGYTFGSGTRLTVV.